This TCR beta chain derives from a study of early T cells in non-severe SARS-CoV-2 infection. Study details: Sequencing targeted bulk RNA from unsorted whole blood, leaving chains unpaired.

Study observations and caveats: Database matching using VDJdb favored anti-spike CD8 responses, with private and CD4 specificities left missing.

The length of the CDR3 is 17 residues. Trimming removed 3 bases from V and 0 bases from J, with 16 bases in between. Germline V gives CDR1 MDHEN, CDR2 SYDVKM. Unique molecular identifiers were attached to individual cDNA molecules. TCRdb itself ran the 5' RACE reads through MiXCR, one entry per CDR3 protein. The sample shows some 77,000 distinct CDR3 sequences, roughly 16% of them seen only once. This clonotype came up many times. The antigen is unknown. The V gene is TRBV28, the J gene TRBJ2-3; D remains unclear. Sequenced material: whole blood. The source of this sequence is an adult who was a healthcare worker with PCR-confirmed SARS-CoV-2 infection or an uninfected control (not recorded which). The chain's CDR3 is CASSFFPSITSTDTQYF. The CDR3 DNA is TGTGCCAGCAGTTTTTTTCCCTCGATTACTAGCACAGATACGCAGTATTTT.